Reported below is one T cell receptor beta chain. The sample is drawn from a study of blood T cell repertoires in COVID-19. As for the study in general: The United States, Italy and Spain provided the acute and convalescent COVID-19 samples.

The germline gives CDR1 SGHRS, CDR2 YFSETQ. V lost 3 bases and J lost 2, with 26 bases in between. This CDR3 is built from 19 residues. Individuals drawn from 20 to 30 US areas were about 18 to 90 years old. Using immunoSEQ multiplex PCR, the repertoire was profiled, and TCRdb retains in-frame clones only, with some absent. The data hold about 250,000 clones, with approximately 83% observed a single time. The chain recombines TRBV5-1 with TRBJ1-1; possibly TRBD1 for D (5 bases). Sequencing was done on a sample of PBMCs or T cells enriched from blood (not recorded which). This receptor was taken from a woman aged 40 to 50 who had been exposed to COVID-19. The CDR3 DNA is TGCGCCAGCAGCTGGGGCAAAAGACAGAGTCGTAGACAAAACACTGAAGCTTTCTTT. Amino acids: CASSWGKRQSRRQNTEAFF.